Below, one T cell receptor (beta chain) is given with its context. This sample stems from a study of blood T cell repertoires in COVID-19. Profiling relied on immunoSEQ multiplex PCR, and the TCRdb table lists in-frame clones only, not all of them. The sample carries tens of thousands of clones, more than 85% recorded once. This CDR3 region has 15 residues. V shed 4 bases and J 4 bases; nucleotides not matched to a gene: 5. Germline-derived CDR1 and CDR2 are ENHRY and SYGVKD. Input material: peripheral blood. This sequence originates from a human donor with active COVID-19. The donor label of this sample is uncertain. The rearrangement links TRBV10-3 to TRBJ2-1; 9 bases align to TRBD2. This chain's CDR3 is CAISVAGAVYNEQFF. DNA for the CDR3: TGTGCCATCAGTGTAGCGGGAGCGGTATACAATGAGCAGTTCTTC.